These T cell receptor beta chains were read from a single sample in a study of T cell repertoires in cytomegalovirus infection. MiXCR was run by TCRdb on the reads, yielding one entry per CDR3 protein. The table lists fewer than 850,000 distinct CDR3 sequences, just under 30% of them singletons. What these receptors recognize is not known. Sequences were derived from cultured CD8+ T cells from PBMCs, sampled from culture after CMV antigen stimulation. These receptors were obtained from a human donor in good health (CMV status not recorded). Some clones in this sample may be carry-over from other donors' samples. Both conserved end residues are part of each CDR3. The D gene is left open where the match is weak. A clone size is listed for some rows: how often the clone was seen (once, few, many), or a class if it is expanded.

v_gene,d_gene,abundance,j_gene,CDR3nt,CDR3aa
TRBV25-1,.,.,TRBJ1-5,TGTGCCAGCAGTGAGGCAGGGGACGGGTGGAGCAATCAGCCCCAGCATTTT,CASSEAGDGWSNQPQHF
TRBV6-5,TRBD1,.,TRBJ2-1,TGTGCCAGCAGGCGAGACAGGGGGGTGATCAATGAGCAGTTCTTC,CASRRDRGVINEQFF
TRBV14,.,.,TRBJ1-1,TGTGCCAGCAGCCAAGTTCGGGCAGGAGTCAAAGCTTTCTTT,CASSQVRAGVKAFF
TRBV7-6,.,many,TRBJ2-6,TGTGCCAGCAGCCTGATCGGTGGGGCCAACGTCCTGACTTTC,CASSLIGGANVLTF
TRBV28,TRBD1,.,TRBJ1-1,TGTGCCAGCAACTCCCCGGGACAGGGGGCGTGGAACACTGAAGCTTTCTTT,CASNSPGQGAWNTEAFF
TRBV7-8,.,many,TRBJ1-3,TGTGCCAGCAGCTTTGGCACAGTTCAGAACTCTGGAAACACCATATATTTT,CASSFGTVQNSGNTIYF
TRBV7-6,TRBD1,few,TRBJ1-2,TGTGCCAGCAGCTTAGCGCCCGGACAGGGGGTGGAGGGCTACACCTTC,CASSLAPGQGVEGYTF
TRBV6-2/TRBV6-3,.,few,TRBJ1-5,TGTGCCAGCAGTCACGAGGGGCAGCCCCAGCATTTT,CASSHEGQPQHF
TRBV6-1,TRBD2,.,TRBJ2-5,TGTGCCAGCAGTTACCGGACTAGCGGGCATCAAGAGACCCAGTACTTC,CASSYRTSGHQETQYF
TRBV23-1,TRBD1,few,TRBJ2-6,TGCGCCAGCAGTCAATTCCGACAGGGGTTGGGCTCTGGGGCCAACGTCCTGACTTTC,CASSQFRQGLGSGANVLTF
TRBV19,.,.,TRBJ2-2,TGTGCCAGTAGTATTGATCCCGGGACCGGGGAGCTGTTTTTT,CASSIDPGTGELFF
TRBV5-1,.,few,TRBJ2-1,TGCGCCAGCAGCTTTTCTCCCAACGGGGGTTACAATGAGCAGTTCTTC,CASSFSPNGGYNEQFF
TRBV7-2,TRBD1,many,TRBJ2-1,TGTGCCAGCAGTTTGGGACAGGGGTTCTACAATGAGCAGTTCTTC,CASSLGQGFYNEQFF
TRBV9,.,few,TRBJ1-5,TGTGCCAGCAGCGCCGAAGGACAGAACAATCAGCCCCAGCATTTT,CASSAEGQNNQPQHF
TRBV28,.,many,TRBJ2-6,TGTGCCAGCACTGACGTGGTGAGGACTGGGGCCAACGTCCTGACTTTC,CASTDVVRTGANVLTF
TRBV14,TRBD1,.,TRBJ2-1,TGTGCCAGCAGCCACCCCGGGACAGGGGTTGTTGAGCAGTTCTTC,CASSHPGTGVVEQFF
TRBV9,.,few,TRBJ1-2,TGTGCCAGCACTATACTGACGGCAAACTATGGCTACACCTTC,CASTILTANYGYTF
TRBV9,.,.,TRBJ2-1,TGTGCCAGCAGCGTAGATGGATCCCCCTACAATGAGCAGTTCTTC,CASSVDGSPYNEQFF